The sequence of this TCR beta chain was determined in a study of shared clonotypes between healthy human individuals. Regarding the study as a whole: Investigators collected only blood, and repertoires in tissues likely differ.

For this clone: The antigen remains undetermined.

Germline V gene lookup returns CDR1 LNHNV and CDR2 YYDKDF (reference sequence). Trimming shortened V by 1 base and J by 3 bases, and 10 bases separated the two germline ends. CDR3 length equals 14 residues. The naive CD8 population came from CD45RO-negative cells selected for CCR7, without terminally differentiated effector memory CD45RA+ cells. Libraries were prepared by immunoSEQ multiplex PCR; TCRdb keeps only in-frame clonotypes and omits some of them. The repertoire holds under 1 million clones, with 96% as singletons. Input material: naive CD8+ T cells sorted from blood. The V gene is TRBV15, the J gene TRBJ2-7; possibly TRBD2 for D (6 bases). This TCR was sampled from a man aged 25 to 45 in good health. CDR3 protein: CATSRGGTDYEQYF. The CDR3 region has the DNA TGTGCCACCAGCAGAGGCGGGACTGACTACGAGCAGTACTTC.